This T cell receptor (beta chain) was obtained from a study of T-cell reconstitution after alpha-beta-depleted transplantation in children (dated by TCRdb to 2016 to 2017). Some background on the complete study: Using TCR repertoire profiling, the study quantitatively followed how T-cell immune reconstitution unfolded in children after TCRalphabeta/CD19-depleted allogeneic hematopoietic cell transplantation. The paper as a whole reports these results and caveats: Over subsequent months, a decline in hyperexpanded clone frequencies was noted, and after one year, T-cell counts and TCRbeta diversity were mostly ascribed to newly produced T cells. The apparently early recovery of alphabetaT-cell counts about two months after transplant reportedly depended on only several hundred rapidly expanded clones that came from non-depleted graft cells. In some patients, high TCRbeta diversity at day 60 was attributed to recipient T cells and intrathymic progenitors that had survived conditioning.

The germline V gene encodes CDR1 SGHTA and CDR2 FQGTGA. Including the terminal cysteine and phenylalanine, the CDR3 comprises 14 residues. Just the 42-base CDR3 DNA is kept, in frame starting at base 1. Cut back by 5 bases and 7 bases, the V and J ends lie 14 bases apart. Receptors were amplified or captured by PCR. The instrument was an Illumina HiSeq 2500. To normalize quantification of the TCRbeta repertoire, the TCR libraries were built with molecular barcoding that relied on unique molecular identifiers. The public reads were run again by TCRdb, first through fastp at Q25 and then through MiXCR, and only productive beta chains were kept. Here each entry gathers all rows of one CDR3 protein and keeps the most common genes and DNA. The sample has about a million distinct CDR3 sequences on record, about 30% of them singletons. The ten biggest clones cover 28% of the sample. In its sample, this clonotype was seen a few times. The antigen it recognizes is unknown. No quality values exist for individual bases; no much larger clone is one base distant.

The intended sense of this specimen's treatment or condition label: allogeneic hematopoietic cell transplantation with graft depleted of TCRalphabeta T cells and CD19 B cells. The children who served as transplant recipients had been given grafts of TCRalphabeta/CD19-depleted allogeneic hematopoietic cells. The sequences come from PBMCs, mostly from graft donor cells, collected 360 days after TCRalphabeta/CD19-depleted stem cell transplant. The clonotype was recovered from a boy younger than two who had a stem cell transplant for SCID, so the T cells may come from the graft donor. The sequence joins TRBV7-3 to TRBJ2-2; the best D guess is TRBD1, with 6 bases matching. The base sequence is TGTGCCAGCAGCACACAGGGAAGGCACGGGGAGCTGTTTTTT. This gives the protein CASSTQGRHGELFF.